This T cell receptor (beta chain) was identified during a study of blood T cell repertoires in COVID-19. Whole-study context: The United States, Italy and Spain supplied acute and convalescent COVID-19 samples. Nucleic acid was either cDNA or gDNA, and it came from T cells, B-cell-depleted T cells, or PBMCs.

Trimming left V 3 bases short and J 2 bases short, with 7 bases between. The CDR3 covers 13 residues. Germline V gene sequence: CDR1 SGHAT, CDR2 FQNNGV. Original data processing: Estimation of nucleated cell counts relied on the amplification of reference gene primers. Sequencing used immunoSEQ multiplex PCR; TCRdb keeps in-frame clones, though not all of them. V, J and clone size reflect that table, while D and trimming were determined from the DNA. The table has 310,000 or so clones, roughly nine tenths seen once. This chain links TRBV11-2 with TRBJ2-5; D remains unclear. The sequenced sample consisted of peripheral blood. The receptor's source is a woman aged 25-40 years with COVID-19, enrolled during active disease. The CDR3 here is CASSFPPQETQYF. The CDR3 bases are TGTGCCAGCAGCTTTCCCCCTCAAGAGACCCAGTACTTC.